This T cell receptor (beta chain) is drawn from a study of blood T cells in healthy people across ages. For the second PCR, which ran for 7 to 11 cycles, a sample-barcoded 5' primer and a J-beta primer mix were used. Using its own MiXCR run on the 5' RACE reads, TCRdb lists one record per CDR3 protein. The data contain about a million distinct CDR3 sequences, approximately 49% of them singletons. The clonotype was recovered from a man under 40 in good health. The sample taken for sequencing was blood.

The CDR3: CASSVAEAAYEQYF. The CDR3 DNA is TGTGCCAGCAGCGTAGCGGAGGCGGCCTACGAGCAGTACTTC. This chain connects TRBV9 to TRBJ2-7, with D perhaps TRBD2 (5 bases). Germline V gene lookup returns CDR1 SGDLS and CDR2 YYNGEE. V dropped 0 bases and J dropped 2 bases, with 9 bases sitting between them. The length of the CDR3 is 14 residues.